Listed below are T cell receptor beta chains from one sample, sequenced in a study of regulatory T cells in long-lasting Graves disease. TCRdb called the multiplex PCR reads again in MiXCR, with one record for every CDR3 protein. The sample holds around 240,000 distinct CDR3 sequences; more than 15% are singletons and the top ten take 13% to 15%. These same records also appear under a second study, on T cells in Graves' hyperthyroidism and ophthalmopathy.

Sequenced material: peripheral blood mononuclear cells (PBMCs), taken at new diagnosis, from a patient treated with antithyroid drugs. Receptors were obtained from a woman aged 30 to 39 with Graves disease. The conserved cysteine and the conserved F or W are not part of the CDR3 here.

>TRBV4-1
ASSPVGGGTEAF
>TRBV12-3/TRBV12-4
ASRFSPGYDRETQY
>TRBV9
ASSAAGGQPQH
>TRBV4-2
ASSPYLGASLNTGELF
>TRBV5-6
ASSFRTSGKETQY
>TRBV12-3/TRBV12-4
ASSPTHTTGPLRGNTIY
>TRBV5-4
ASRTGTEEQRY
>TRBV5-1
ASGVSDSYEQY
>TRBV6-5
ASSYKQGNQPQH
>TRBV5-1
ASSPGGLGLDTQY
>TRBV7-8
ASSTGTGGYQPQH
>TRBV2
ASTTGGYNSPLH
>TRBV2
ASETGPVGLV
>TRBV5-1
ASKPRTSGGVLYEQY
>TRBV12-3/TRBV12-4
ASNISPDTQY